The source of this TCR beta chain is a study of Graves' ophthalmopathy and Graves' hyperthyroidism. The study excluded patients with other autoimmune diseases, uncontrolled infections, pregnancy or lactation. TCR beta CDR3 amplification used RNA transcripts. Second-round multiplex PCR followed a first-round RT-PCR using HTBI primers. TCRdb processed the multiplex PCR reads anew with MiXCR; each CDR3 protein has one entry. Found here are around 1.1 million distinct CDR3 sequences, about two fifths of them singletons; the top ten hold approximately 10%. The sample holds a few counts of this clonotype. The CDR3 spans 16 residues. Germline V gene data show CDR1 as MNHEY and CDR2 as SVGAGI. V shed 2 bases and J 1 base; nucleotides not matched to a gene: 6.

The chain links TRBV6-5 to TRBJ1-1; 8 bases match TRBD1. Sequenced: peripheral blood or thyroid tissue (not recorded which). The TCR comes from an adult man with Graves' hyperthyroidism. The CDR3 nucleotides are TGTGCCAGCAGTTACACCTACAGGGGGGGGAACACTGAAGCTTTCTTT. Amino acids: CASSYTYRGGNTEAFF.